The 30 T cell receptor beta chains in this list originate from one sample, sequenced in a study of beta chain features in type 1 diabetes. Sequenced material consisted of expressed TCRB transcripts (all of the isolated RNA was reverse transcribed). Some clones are missing from TCRdb's copy, which holds only in-frame ones; the method was immunoSEQ multiplex PCR. Of about 150,000 clones in the sample, roughly 11% were seen once. Sequenced sample: central memory CD4+ T cells from blood. All receptors derive from a man younger than 35 in good health.

A note on this clone: Other DNA variants within this sample encode the same CDR3. The chain joins TRBV5-4 to TRBJ2-2; tentatively, D is TRBD2 (6 bases). Germline CDR1 and CDR2: SGHNT and YYREEE (reference sequence). Between the trimmed V and J ends, which lost 4 bases and 0 bases, there was a span of 10 bases. The CDR3 has 15 residues. In DNA, the CDR3 is TGTGCCAGCAGCCTTAGGAGGGCGAACACCGGGGAGCTGTTTTTT. Residues: CASSLRRANTGELFF. The whole variable domain, filled in from reference TRBV5-4 and TRBJ2-2, reads ETGVTQSPTHLIKTRGQQVTLRCSSQSGHNTVSWYQQALGQGPQFIFQYYREEENGRGNFPPRFSGLQFPNYSSELNVNALELDDSALYLCASSLRRANTGELFFGEGSRLTVL.

This clone was found a few times. The chain has TRBV25-1 and TRBJ1-4; tentatively, D is TRBD1 (6 bases). Looked up from germline, CDR1 is MGHDK and CDR2 is SYGVNS. The CDR3 spans 13 residues. Trimming removed 5 bases at V and 8 bases at J, with 12 bases between. CDR3 sequence: CASSIRDNEKLFF. DNA for the CDR3: TGTGCCAGCAGTATCCGGGACAACGAAAAACTGTTTTTT.

This clone was detected only a few times. A clone one base away is much larger, so this may be a read error. J is TRBJ2-1 and V is TRBV29-1, with TRBD1 identical over 7 bases. Germline V gives CDR1 SQVTM, CDR2 ANQGSEA. This CDR3 region has 17 residues. CDR3 in DNA: TGCAGCGGTGAAGGGGTAGGGGGCGCCCCCTTATACAATGAGCAGTTCTTC. It translates to CSGEGVGGAPLYNEQFF.

This clone was seen a few times. In DNA, the CDR3 is TGTGCCAGTAGGATCAGGGTTCTGGGCAATCAGCCCCAGCATTTT. It codes for CASRIRVLGNQPQHF. V gene TRBV19 combines with J gene TRBJ1-5; TRBD1 is a possible D gene (5 bases). The CDR3 consists of 15 residues. Germline V CDR1 and CDR2: LNHDA, SQIVND (reference sequence). V lost 6 bases, J lost 2 bases, and 14 bases lay in between.

This clone was counted between two and nine times. The CDR3 spells CASSSLQGRNEQFF. As DNA, the CDR3 is TGTGCCAGCAGCTCCTTACAGGGGAGGAATGAGCAGTTCTTC. J is TRBJ2-1 and V is TRBV7-2, with D perhaps TRBD1 (7 bases). V lost 4 bases and J 7 bases, leaving 14 bases between the germline ends. CDR3 length: 14 amino acids. Germline CDR1 reads SGHTA; CDR2 reads FQGNSA.

This sequence joins TRBV7-3 and TRBJ2-3, with a weak D call TRBD2 (6 bases). The CDR3 sequence is 15 residues long. V was trimmed by 0 bases and J by 5 bases, leaving 12 bases between them. The germline gives CDR1 SGHTA, CDR2 FQGTGA. This CDR3 is CASSLTVRDLDTQYF. DNA of the CDR3: TGTGCCAGCAGCTTAACAGTCCGGGACTTAGATACGCAGTATTTT.

V gene TRBV19 combines with J gene TRBJ1-2, with 10 bases that match TRBD1. The CDR3 runs 16 residues. The V gene's germline CDR1 is LNHDA and CDR2 SQIVND (reference sequence). With V trimmed by 5 bases and J by 4 bases, 10 bases remained unmatched. The CDR3 reads CASSYEVGTGVYGYTF. The CDR3 bases are TGTGCCAGTAGTTACGAGGTCGGGACAGGGGTCTATGGCTACACCTTC. The full variable domain, with the rest looked up from reference TRBV19 and TRBJ1-2, is DGGITQSPKYLFRKEGQNVTLSCEQNLNHDAMYWYRQDPGQGLRLIYYSQIVNDFQKGDIAEGYSVSREKKESFPLTVTSAQKNPTAFYLCASSYEVGTGVYGYTFGSGTRLTVV.

This rearrangement joins TRBV28 to TRBJ2-4; 7 nucleotides line up with TRBD2. The CDR3 extends over 16 amino acids. Germline CDR1 MDHEN, CDR2 SYDVKM. The junction had 6 bases not matched to a gene; V was cut back by 4 bases and J by 0 bases. The CDR3 DNA follows: TGTGCCAGCAGTTCCTGGCTAGCGGTAGCCAAAAACATTCAGTACTTC. The encoded protein is CASSSWLAVAKNIQYF.

This clone was detected only a few times. This CDR3 is CASSQESGDGEAFF. CDR3 nucleotides: TGCGCCAGCAGCCAAGAAAGCGGGGATGGTGAAGCTTTCTTT. The chain is built from TRBV4-3 and TRBJ1-1; D ambiguous. V lost 0 bases and J lost 7, with 12 bases in between. This CDR3 region has 14 residues. Germline CDR1 and CDR2: LGHNA and YSLEER.

This clone was found a few times. The V call is TRBV4-2, the J call TRBJ2-1; D might be TRBD1 (5 bases). Germline V gives CDR1 LGHNA, CDR2 YNFKEQ. The CDR3 runs 14 residues. Trimming pared 6 bases from V and 3 bases from J, leaving 12 bases between. CDR3 amino acids: CASRRQGDYNEQFF. CDR3 nucleotides: TGTGCCAGCAGGAGGCAGGGCGACTACAATGAGCAGTTCTTC.

This clone has just a few counts. This chain links TRBV6-6 with TRBJ2-1; TRBD2 matches at 7 bases. Germline V CDR1 and CDR2: MNHNY, SVGAGI (reference sequence). This CDR3 contains 15 residues. V lost 7 bases to trimming and J lost 9 bases; unmatched junction nucleotides: 15. CDR3 sequence (DNA): TGTGCCAGCACGCTCGGGGAGGGGATGGTCCGTGAGCAGTTCTTC. Translated: CASTLGEGMVREQFF.

V and J are TRBV9 and TRBJ1-3; no clear D gene. The V gene lost 7 bases and the J gene lost 0 bases, with 8 bases spanning the gap. Germline V CDR1 and CDR2: SGDLS, YYNGEE. This CDR3 is built from 13 residues. Here the CDR3 reads CASDAGSGNTIYF. Written as DNA, the CDR3 is TGTGCCAGCGATGCGGGCTCTGGAAACACCATATATTTT.

This clone was picked up a small number of times. This chain joins TRBV4-2 and TRBJ2-1; the D gene is possibly TRBD1 (6 bases). Trimming removed 0 bases at V and 10 bases at J, with 16 bases between. The germline gives CDR1 LGHNA, CDR2 YNFKEQ. The CDR3 extends over 15 amino acids. This CDR3 is CASSQDGRTAVEQFF. DNA of the CDR3: TGTGCCAGCAGCCAAGATGGAAGGACAGCCGTAGAGCAGTTCTTC.

V gene TRBV11-2 combines with J gene TRBJ2-3; D remains ambiguous. The V gene's germline CDR1 is SGHAT and CDR2 FQNNGV. The CDR3 loop spans 15 amino acids. V dropped 3 bases and J dropped 4 bases, with 14 bases sitting between them. The CDR3, as DNA: TGTGCCAGCAGCTTCCGCTGGGATCAGGCAGATACGCAGTATTTT. This translates into CASSFRWDQADTQYF.

This clone has ten or more counts. The chain is built from TRBV28 and TRBJ1-1; possible D gene TRBD1, 6 bases. V was clipped by 4 bases and J by 7 bases, with 22 bases between them. Germline V gene lookup returns CDR1 MDHEN and CDR2 SYDVKM. The CDR3 has 16 residues. This chain's CDR3 is CASSWMGRRGSIEAFF. CDR3 coding DNA: TGTGCCAGCAGTTGGATGGGGAGAAGGGGGTCCATTGAAGCTTTCTTT.

This clone was seen many times. V gene TRBV10-3 combines with J gene TRBJ1-5; D ambiguous. CDR1 is ENHRY, CDR2 SYGVKD, per germline. Between the trimmed V and J ends, which lost 3 bases and 11 bases, there was a span of 17 bases. The CDR3 is 14 amino acids. The CDR3 protein is CAISEQSLRGAQHF. The CDR3 bases are TGTGCCATCAGTGAACAAAGCTTACGAGGAGCCCAGCATTTT.

In its sample, this clone was seen many times. The rearrangement links TRBV7-3 to TRBJ2-3; TRBD1 matches 9 bases. CDR1 is SGHTA, CDR2 FQGTGA, per germline. CDR3 size: 15 residues. The ends lost 5 bases at V and 3 bases at J; junction bases unmatched: 6. The CDR3 bases are TGTGCCAGCAGCCAACAGGGGGCCGGGACAGATACGCAGTATTTT. Translating it yields CASSQQGAGTDTQYF.

V and J are TRBV20-1 and TRBJ2-3; D remains ambiguous. The ends were cut back, 5 bases at V and 2 bases at J, with 5 bases in the middle. This CDR3 region has 11 residues. Germline CDR1 and CDR2: DFQATT and SNEGSKA (reference sequence). The CDR3 region is CSAYYTDTQYF. The CDR3 nucleotides are TGCAGTGCTTATTACACAGATACGCAGTATTTT.

The chain is built from TRBV11-2 and TRBJ1-3; a weak D match, TRBD1 (6 bases). The V and J ends lost 6 bases and 3 bases respectively, with 12 bases between them. The CDR3 contains 14 residues. CDR1 is SGHAT and CDR2 is FQNNGV in the germline V gene. The CDR3 loop is CASRSTGLGNTIYF. The CDR3 nucleotides read TGTGCCAGCAGATCGACAGGTCTTGGAAACACCATATATTTT. Combining the CDR3 with reference TRBV11-2 and TRBJ1-3 gives the whole variable domain EAGVAQSPRYKIIEKRQSVAFWCNPISGHATLYWYQQILGQGPKLLIQFQNNGVVDDSQLPKDRFSAERLKGVDSTLKIQPAKLEDSAVYLCASRSTGLGNTIYFGEGSWLTVV.

This clone has only a few counts. The J gene is TRBJ2-3, the V gene TRBV14, with 10 positions matching TRBD2. Trimming at V came to 4 bases and at J to 5 bases, leaving 6 bases not matched to a gene. CDR1 is SGHDN, CDR2 FVKESK, per germline. The CDR3 spans 15 residues. CDR3 loop: CASSRSRTSGDTQYF. CDR3 DNA: TGTGCCAGCAGCCGTAGCAGGACTAGCGGAGATACGCAGTATTTT.

In this sample, this clone turned up many times. The chain couples TRBV29-1 to TRBJ2-2; D is possibly TRBD2 (6 bases). Germline V gene sequence: CDR1 SQVTM, CDR2 ANQGSEA. The length of the CDR3 is 16 residues. Trimming took off 1 base at V and 6 bases at J, with 18 bases between the two ends. The CDR3 reads CSVEVTEGSRSGELFF. DNA for the CDR3: TGCAGCGTTGAAGTGACGGAGGGGAGTCGGTCCGGGGAGCTGTTTTTT.

In this sample, this clone turned up a few times. V is TRBV7-2 and J is TRBJ2-3; possibly TRBD1 for D (6 bases). Trimming took 6 bases from V and 2 from J, leaving 15 bases between them. The length of the CDR3 is 15 residues. Per the germline V gene, CDR1 is SGHTA and CDR2 is FQGNSA. The CDR3 bases are TGTGCCAGCAGTTTCCAGGGGAGACACACAGATACGCAGTATTTT. Translation gives CASSFQGRHTDTQYF.

This clone was counted a few times. The J gene is TRBJ2-1, the V gene TRBV4-2; D uncertain. The CDR3 sequence is 14 residues long. Trimming left V 3 bases short and J 1 base short, with 7 bases between. Looked up from germline, CDR1 is LGHNA and CDR2 is YNFKEQ. CDR3 nucleotide sequence: TGTGCCAGCAGCCATCGAGGTTCCTACAATGAGCAGTTCTTC. It translates to CASSHRGSYNEQFF.

This clone was detected a few times. V and J are TRBV25-1 and TRBJ2-1; D is possibly TRBD2 (5 bases). CDR3 length: 14 amino acids. Trimming cost V 1 base and J 7 bases, with 11 bases left between them. CDR1 MGHDK and CDR2 SYGVNS come from the germline V gene. The CDR3 reads CASSESVRGNEQFF. In nucleotides, the CDR3 is TGTGCCAGCAGTGAATCGGTTCGGGGAAATGAGCAGTTCTTC.

This clone turned up a few times. The chain joins TRBV18 to TRBJ2-3, with TRBD2 matching over 8 bases. The CDR3 has 14 amino acids. CDR1 KGHSH and CDR2 LQKENI come from the germline V gene. The V segment lost 1 base and the J segment 3 bases; nucleotides outside the gene matches: 0. CDR3 sequence: CASSPLAGTDTQYF. The CDR3 nucleotides are TGTGCCAGCTCACCACTAGCGGGAACAGATACGCAGTATTTT.

The rearrangement uses TRBV6-6 and TRBJ2-3, with a possible D match to TRBD1 (5 bases). Germline CDR1 and CDR2: MNHNY and SVGAGI (reference sequence). Trimming took off 9 bases at V and 2 bases at J, with 21 bases between the two ends. The CDR3 totals 16 residues. CDR3 protein: CASSQVWRSNTDTQYF. The DNA for the CDR3 is TGTGCCAGTTCACAGGTTTGGCGATCCAACACAGATACGCAGTATTTT.

In this sample, this clone turned up a few times. Other DNA sequences in this specimen translate into the identical CDR3. The chain has TRBV7-2 and TRBJ2-3; D gene uncertain. Germline V CDR1 and CDR2: SGHTA, FQGNSA. The CDR3 is 13 residues long. The ends were cut back, 4 bases at V and 0 bases at J, with 5 bases in the middle. The CDR3: CASSSPSTDTQYF. CDR3 nucleotides: TGTGCCAGCAGCTCTCCTAGCACAGATACGCAGTATTTT.

Only a few counts were recorded for this clone. This chain links TRBV2 with TRBJ2-7, with D maybe TRBD1 (5 bases). CDR3 length equals 15 residues. CDR1 SNHLY and CDR2 FYNNEI come from the germline V gene. Trimming removed 2 bases at V and 2 bases at J, with 13 bases between. This chain's CDR3 is CASSELQGSAYEQYF. The CDR3, as DNA: TGTGCCAGCAGTGAATTGCAGGGAAGTGCCTACGAGCAGTACTTC. The whole variable domain, remainder taken from reference TRBV2 and TRBJ2-7, is EPEVTQTPSHQVTQMGQEVILRCVPISNHLYFYWYRQILGQKVEFLVSFYNNEISEKSEIFDDQFSVERPDGSNFTLKIRSTKLEDSAMYFCASSELQGSAYEQYFGPGTRLTVT.

This clone was detected only a few times. The chain uses TRBV27 and TRBJ2-1; D is perhaps TRBD1 (6 bases). This CDR3 has 12 amino acids. Germline CDR1 reads MNHEY; CDR2 reads SMNVEV (reference sequence). V was pared by 5 bases and J by 5 bases, with 7 bases between. CDR3 DNA sequence: TGTGCCAGCAGTGACAGGCACAATGAGCAGTTCTTC. Amino acid sequence: CASSDRHNEQFF.

This clone was recorded a few times. J is TRBJ2-3 and V is TRBV18, with 9 bases lining up with TRBD2. With 4 bases clipped from V and 1 base from J, the junction kept 3 bases outside the gene matches. Germline loops: CDR1 KGHSH, CDR2 LQKENI. CDR3 length: 15 residues. The CDR3 here is CASSQVAGGTDTQYF. CDR3 bases: TGTGCCAGCTCACAGGTAGCGGGAGGCACAGATACGCAGTATTTT.